The 23 T cell receptor beta chains in this list originate from one sample, sequenced in a study of blood T cells in healthy people across ages. A J-beta primer mix and a sample-barcoded 5' primer were used in a second PCR of about 7 to 12 cycles. TCRdb ran MiXCR on the 5' RACE reads and lists one entry per CDR3 protein. Of over 1.5 million distinct CDR3 sequences listed, around 50% were seen once; the top ten hold about 2.1%. Sequencing was done on a sample of blood. The source of these receptors is a woman in her thirties or forties in good health.

J is TRBJ2-7 and V is TRBV5-1; TRBD1 matches at 11 bases. Trimming took 4 bases from V and 5 from J; bases not matched to a gene: 8. From germline, CDR1 is SGHRS and CDR2 YFSETQ. This CDR3 region has 15 residues. The CDR3 region is CASSPRTGGVDEQYF. The CDR3 region has the DNA TGCGCCAGCAGCCCACGGACAGGGGGCGTCGACGAGCAGTACTTC. The full variable domain, completed using reference TRBV5-1 and TRBJ2-7, is KAGVTQTPRYLIKTRGQQVTLSCSPISGHRSVSWYQQTPGQGLQFLFEYFSETQRNKGNFPGRFSGRQFSNSRSEMNVSTLELGDSALYLCASSPRTGGVDEQYFGPGTRLTVT.

The J gene is TRBJ2-1, the V gene TRBV9; D perhaps matches TRBD2 (5 bases). Trimming took 0 bases from V and 4 from J, leaving 11 bases between them. This CDR3 is 15 amino acids long. CDR1 is SGDLS, CDR2 YYNGEE, per germline. CDR3 amino acids: CASSVEAGIYNEQFF. The CDR3 DNA follows: TGTGCCAGCAGCGTAGAGGCGGGTATATACAATGAGCAGTTCTTC.

The chain carries TRBV7-9 and TRBJ2-1, with D maybe TRBD1 (5 bases). CDR3 size: 16 residues. Per germline, CDR1 SEHNR and CDR2 FQNEAQ (reference sequence). V lost 8 bases, J lost 3 bases, and 20 bases lay in between. The CDR3, as DNA: TGTGCCAGCGCTGGTTTTGGTAGGGGTGACTACAATGAGCAGTTCTTC. It translates to CASAGFGRGDYNEQFF.

The V gene is TRBV12-3 or TRBV12-4, the J gene TRBJ1-6; D not resolved. This CDR3 has 15 amino acids. Deletions cut 3 bases from V and 7 bases from J, with 13 bases between. The DNA of the CDR3 is TGTGCCAGCAGTTTTTCTGGACCTAGAAATTCACCCCTCCACTTT. It specifies CASSFSGPRNSPLHF.

There are a few counts of this clonotype. This sequence joins TRBV4-2 and TRBJ2-7, with D possibly being TRBD2 (6 bases). V was clipped by 3 bases and J by 5 bases, with 14 bases between them. Germline assignment: CDR1 LGHNA and CDR2 YNFKEQ. The CDR3 has 14 residues. Here the CDR3 reads CASSQRRWEDEQYF. DNA for the CDR3: TGTGCCAGCAGCCAGCGCCGTTGGGAGGACGAGCAGTACTTC.

As to this clonotype: With a much larger clone just one base away, this may be a read error. This chain links TRBV7-6 with TRBJ2-4; TRBD1 aligns across 10 bases. Germline-derived CDR1 and CDR2 are SGHVS and FNYEAQ. The length of the CDR3 is 14 residues. V was pared by 4 bases and J by 15 bases, with 12 bases of the junction left unmatched. The CDR3 DNA is TGTGCCAGCAGCTCCGGGACAGGGGCCTACGAGCGGTACTTC. It translates to CASSSGTGAYERYF.

The chain employs TRBV5-6 and TRBJ1-5; maybe TRBD1 (6 bases). CDR1 and CDR2 from the germline V gene are SGHDT and YYEEEE. With 1 base removed from V and 1 base from J, the gap between germline ends came to 15 bases. The CDR3 has 17 residues. CDR3 nucleotide sequence: TGTGCCAGCAGCTTGTCCACCGGGGGGCGGAGCAATCAGCCCCAGCATTTT. As protein: CASSLSTGGRSNQPQHF.

This clonotype occurred a few times. The V and J genes are TRBV6-1 and TRBJ2-7; the match to TRBD2 covers 14 bases. The V gene end was trimmed by 7 bases and the J gene end by 2 bases; junction bases not matched to a gene: 4. This CDR3 is 15 amino acids long. Per germline, CDR1 MNHNS and CDR2 SASEGT. Written as DNA, the CDR3 is TGTGCCAGCAAAGGACTAGCGGGGGGCCCCTACGAGCAGTACTTC. This translates into CASKGLAGGPYEQYF.

CDR3 DNA: TGCAGCGTTGAAGATGGATTTCGCGAGACCCAGTACTTC. Residues: CSVEDGFRETQYF. The chain couples TRBV29-1 to TRBJ2-5; no clear D. CDR1 and CDR2 from the germline V gene are SQVTM and ANQGSEA. The CDR3 loop spans 13 amino acids. Trimming cost V 0 bases and J 5 bases, with 10 bases left between them.

V is TRBV6-2 or TRBV6-3 and J is TRBJ1-4, with D hard to call. The germline gives CDR1 MNHEY, CDR2 SVGEGT. V gave up 4 bases and J gave up 0 bases, with 18 bases separating them. The CDR3 sequence is 18 residues long. The CDR3 sequence is CASSSGSWAFSTNEKLFF. Written as DNA, the CDR3 is TGTGCCAGCAGTTCGGGATCGTGGGCCTTTTCAACTAATGAAAAACTGTTTTTT.

A single count supports this clonotype. V usage is TRBV2 and J usage is TRBJ2-3; 7 positions agree with TRBD1. Germline V gene lookup returns CDR1 SNHLY and CDR2 FYNNEI. The CDR3 contains 12 residues. V lost 6 bases, J lost 4 bases, and 1 base stayed unmatched. CDR3: CASRGQADTQYF. Here the CDR3 DNA reads TGTGCCAGCAGAGGACAGGCAGATACGCAGTATTTT.

The table lists this clonotype with a few counts. This sequence joins TRBV18 and TRBJ2-6; the D gene is possibly TRBD2 (7 bases). Germline CDR1 is KGHSH and CDR2 is LQKENI. The V and J ends lost 1 base and 4 bases respectively, with 17 bases between them. The CDR3 loop spans 18 amino acids. CDR3 nucleotides: TGTGCCAGCTCACCACAATACAGGACAGCGGGGGGGGCCAACGTCCTGACTTTC. Translating gives CASSPQYRTAGGANVLTF.

The V call is TRBV5-1, the J call TRBJ1-4; a possible D gene is TRBD1 (5 bases). Germline V CDR1 and CDR2: SGHRS, YFSETQ. This CDR3 comprises 16 residues. The V end was cut by 7 bases, the J end by 7 bases, with 23 bases between. In DNA, the CDR3 is TGCGCCAGCTCCCTCGTGGGGGGAAGGTCGCCTGAAAAACTGTTTTTT. Its translation is CASSLVGGRSPEKLFF. Looking up the rest from reference TRBV5-1 and TRBJ1-4 gives the full variable domain: KAGVTQTPRYLIKTRGQQVTLSCSPISGHRSVSWYQQTPGQGLQFLFEYFSETQRNKGNFPGRFSGRQFSNSRSEMNVSTLELGDSALYLCASSLVGGRSPEKLFFGSGTQLSVL.

The chain links TRBV12-3 or TRBV12-4 to TRBJ2-5, with 10 bases lining up with TRBD2. The CDR3 contains 15 residues. The V and J ends lost 5 bases and 4 bases, in that order; junction bases with no gene match: 7. CDR3 in amino acids: CASSQTTSGLETQYF. CDR3 coding DNA: TGTGCCAGCAGTCAAACGACTAGCGGGTTAGAGACCCAGTACTTC.

In its sample, this clonotype was seen a few times. The chain combines TRBV27 with TRBJ2-1; TRBD2 agrees at 13 bases. Germline V CDR1 and CDR2: MNHEY, SMNVEV (reference sequence). The CDR3 is 16 residues long. V gave up 2 bases and J gave up 6 bases; unmatched junction bases: 4. CDR3 bases: TGTGCCAGCAGTTTAGCGGGACTAGCGGGGACCAATGAGCAGTTCTTC. It encodes CASSLAGLAGTNEQFF.

This clonotype was counted between two and nine times. One end of the junction varies from germline; a read error may be responsible. The chain employs TRBV28 and TRBJ2-3; possibly TRBD2 for D (5 bases). Germline CDR1 MDHEN, CDR2 SYDVKM. The CDR3 runs to 14 residues. CDR3 protein: CASRPGPSGGTQYF. The CDR3 DNA reads as TGTGCTAGCAGACCGGGCCCAAGCGGTGGTACGCAGTATTTT.

The chain has TRBV7-8 and TRBJ2-7, with 8 bases fitting TRBD1. V lost 5 bases and J lost 6; bases outside the gene matches: 15. The CDR3 totals 16 residues. Germline V CDR1 and CDR2: SGHVS, FQNEAQ. The CDR3 DNA follows: TGTGCCAGCAGCCTCCGCGACAGGGGTCCTTCGACCGAGCAGTACTTC. This codes for CASSLRDRGPSTEQYF.

This clonotype was picked up a small number of times. The chain carries TRBV5-1 and TRBJ1-2; D remains unclear. Germline loops: CDR1 SGHRS, CDR2 YFSETQ. Trimming removed 5 bases at V and 6 bases at J, with 5 bases between. The CDR3 loop spans 10 amino acids. The CDR3: CASRGDGYTF. The CDR3 nucleotides read TGCGCCAGCAGGGGAGATGGCTACACCTTC.

This clonotype was recorded a few times. V and J are TRBV7-9 and TRBJ1-4, with 9 bases that match TRBD1. The J segment lost 9 bases and the V segment lost 0 bases, leaving 5 bases of the junction unmatched. CDR3 size: 15 residues. Germline V lookup: CDR1 SEHNR, CDR2 FQNEAQ (reference sequence). CDR3 sequence: CASSLARDRAQKLFF. CDR3 coding DNA: TGTGCCAGCAGCTTAGCGAGGGACAGGGCTCAAAAACTGTTTTTT.

This clonotype has only a few counts. The J gene is TRBJ1-2, the V gene TRBV12-3 or TRBV12-4, with D perhaps TRBD1 (6 bases). The V end lost 6 bases, the J end lost 3 bases, and 17 bases lay between the germline ends. There are 15 residues in the CDR3. DNA of the CDR3: TGTGCCAGCAGCCCCGCGAACAGGGTCGACTATGGCTACACCTTC. Protein product: CASSPANRVDYGYTF.

The chain uses TRBV12-3 or TRBV12-4 and TRBJ2-5; 9 bases map to TRBD2. V dropped 3 bases and J dropped 6; count of bases not matched to a gene: 5. The CDR3 has 14 residues. Written as DNA, the CDR3 is TGTGCCAGCAGTTTTGGTACTAGCGGGCAGACCCAGTACTTC. Translating it yields CASSFGTSGQTQYF.

The sample holds a few counts of this clonotype. This chain joins TRBV24-1 and TRBJ1-2; 7 nucleotides match TRBD1. V trimming: 3 bases; J trimming: 7 bases; junction bases outside the gene matches: 4. In germline, CDR1 is KGHDR, CDR2 SFDVKD. The CDR3 totals 13 residues. The CDR3 protein is CATSDRGTVGYTF. Written as DNA, the CDR3 is TGTGCCACCAGTGATCGGGGGACAGTTGGCTACACCTTC.

This chain joins TRBV6-2 or TRBV6-3 and TRBJ2-3; 11 nucleotides agree with TRBD2. The CDR3 covers 16 residues. Germline V CDR1 and CDR2: MNHEY, SVGEGT. The V gene end was trimmed by 5 bases and the J gene end by 2 bases; junction bases not matched to a gene: 6. The CDR3 region is CASSRGTSGNTDTQYF. The CDR3 coding sequence is TGTGCCAGCAGTAGGGGGACTAGCGGAAACACAGATACGCAGTATTTT.